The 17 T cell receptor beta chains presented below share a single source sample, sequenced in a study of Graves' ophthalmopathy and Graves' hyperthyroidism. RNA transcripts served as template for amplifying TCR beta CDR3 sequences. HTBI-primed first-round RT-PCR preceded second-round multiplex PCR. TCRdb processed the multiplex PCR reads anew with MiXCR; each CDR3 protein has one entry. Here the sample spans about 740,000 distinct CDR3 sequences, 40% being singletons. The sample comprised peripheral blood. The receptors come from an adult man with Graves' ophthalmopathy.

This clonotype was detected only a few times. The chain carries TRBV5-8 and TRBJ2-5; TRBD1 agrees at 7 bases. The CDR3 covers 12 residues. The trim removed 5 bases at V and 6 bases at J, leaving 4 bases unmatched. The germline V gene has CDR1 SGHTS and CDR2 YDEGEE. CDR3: CASSRQGQTQYF. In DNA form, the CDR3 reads TGTGCCAGCAGTAGACAGGGACAGACCCAGTACTTC.

The CDR3 bases are TGTGCCAGCAGCCAAGATCGAACAGTTTATGGCTACACCTTC. Amino acid sequence: CASSQDRTVYGYTF. The chain employs TRBV7-9 and TRBJ1-2; D unclear. The CDR3 totals 14 residues. Trimming took 5 bases from V and 5 from J, leaving 15 bases between them. Per germline, CDR1 SEHNR and CDR2 FQNEAQ (reference sequence). Full variable domain (outside the CDR3, taken from reference TRBV7-9 and TRBJ1-2): DTGVSQNPRHKITKRGQNVTFRCDPISEHNRLYWYRQTLGQGPEFLTYFQNEAQLEKSRLLSDRFSAERPKGSFSTLEIQRTEQGDSAMYLCASSQDRTVYGYTFGSGTRLTVV.

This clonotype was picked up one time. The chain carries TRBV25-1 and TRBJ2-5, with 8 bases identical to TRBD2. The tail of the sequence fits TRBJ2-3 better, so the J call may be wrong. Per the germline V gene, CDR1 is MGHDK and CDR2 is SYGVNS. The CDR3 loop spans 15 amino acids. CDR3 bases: TGTGCCAGCAGCCTTCGGGGGGGTAGTGCAGATACGCAGTATTTT. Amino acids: CASSLRGGSADTQYF.

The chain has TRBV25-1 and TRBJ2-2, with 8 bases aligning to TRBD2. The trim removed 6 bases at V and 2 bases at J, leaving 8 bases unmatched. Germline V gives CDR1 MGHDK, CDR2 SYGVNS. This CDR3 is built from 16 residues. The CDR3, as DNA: TGTGCCAGCAGCCGGGATAGCGGGACTAACACCGGGGAGCTGTTTTTT. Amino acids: CASSRDSGTNTGELFF. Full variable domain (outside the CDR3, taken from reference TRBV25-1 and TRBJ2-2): EADIYQTPRYLVIGTGKKITLECSQTMGHDKMYWYQQDPGMELHLIHYSYGVNSTEKGDLSSESTVSRIRTEHFPLTLESARPSHTSQYLCASSRDSGTNTGELFFGEGSRLTVL.

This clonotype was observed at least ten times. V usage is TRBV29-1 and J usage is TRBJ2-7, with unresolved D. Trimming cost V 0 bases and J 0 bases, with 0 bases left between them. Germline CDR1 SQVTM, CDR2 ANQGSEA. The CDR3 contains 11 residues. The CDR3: CSVEDSYEQYF. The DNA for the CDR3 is TGCAGCGTTGAAGACTCCTACGAGCAGTACTTC.

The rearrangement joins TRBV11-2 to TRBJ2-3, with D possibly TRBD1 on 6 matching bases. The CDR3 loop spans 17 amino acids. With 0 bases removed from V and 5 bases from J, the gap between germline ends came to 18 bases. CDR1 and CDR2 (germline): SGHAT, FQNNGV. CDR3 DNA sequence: TGTGCCAGCAGCTTAGACAACAGGGAAAAAAGGGAAGATACGCAGTATTTT. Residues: CASSLDNREKREDTQYF.

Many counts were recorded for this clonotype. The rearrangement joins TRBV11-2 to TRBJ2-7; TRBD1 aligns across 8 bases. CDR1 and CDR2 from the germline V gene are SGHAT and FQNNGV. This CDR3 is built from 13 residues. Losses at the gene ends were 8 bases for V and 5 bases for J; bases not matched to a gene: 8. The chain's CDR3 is CASGQGVVNEQYF. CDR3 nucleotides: TGTGCCAGCGGACAGGGTGTGGTCAACGAGCAGTACTTC.

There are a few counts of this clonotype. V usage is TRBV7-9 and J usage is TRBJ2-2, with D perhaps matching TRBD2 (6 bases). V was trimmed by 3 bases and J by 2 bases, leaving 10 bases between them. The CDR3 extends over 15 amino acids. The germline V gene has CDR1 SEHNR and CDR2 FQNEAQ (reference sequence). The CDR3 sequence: CASSFRGTNTGELFF. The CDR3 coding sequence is TGTGCCAGCAGCTTCCGGGGGACCAACACCGGGGAGCTGTTTTTT.

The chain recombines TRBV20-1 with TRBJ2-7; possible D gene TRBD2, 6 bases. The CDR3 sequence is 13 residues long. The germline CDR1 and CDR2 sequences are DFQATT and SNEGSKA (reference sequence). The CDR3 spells CSVPGDGIYEQYF. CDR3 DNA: TGCAGCGTTCCGGGGGACGGAATATACGAGCAGTACTTC.

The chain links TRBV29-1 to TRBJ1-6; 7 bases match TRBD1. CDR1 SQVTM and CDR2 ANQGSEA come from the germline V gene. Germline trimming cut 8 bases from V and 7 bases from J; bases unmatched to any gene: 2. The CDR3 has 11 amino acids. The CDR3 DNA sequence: TGCAGCTTACAGGGGAATTCACCCCTCCACTTT. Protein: CSLQGNSPLHF. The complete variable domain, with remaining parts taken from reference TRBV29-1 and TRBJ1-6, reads SAVISQKPSRDICQRGTSLTIQCQVDSQVTMMFWYRQQPGQSLTLIATANQGSEATYESGFVIDKFPISRPNLTFSTLTVSNMSPEDSSIYLCSLQGNSPLHFGNGTRLTVT.

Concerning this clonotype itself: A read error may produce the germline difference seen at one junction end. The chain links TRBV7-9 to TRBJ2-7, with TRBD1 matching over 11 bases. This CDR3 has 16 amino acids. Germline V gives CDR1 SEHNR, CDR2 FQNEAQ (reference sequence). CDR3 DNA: TGCGCCAGCAGCCAAGCCAAACGGACAGGGGGCCTCGAGCAGTACTTC. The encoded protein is CASSQAKRTGGLEQYF.

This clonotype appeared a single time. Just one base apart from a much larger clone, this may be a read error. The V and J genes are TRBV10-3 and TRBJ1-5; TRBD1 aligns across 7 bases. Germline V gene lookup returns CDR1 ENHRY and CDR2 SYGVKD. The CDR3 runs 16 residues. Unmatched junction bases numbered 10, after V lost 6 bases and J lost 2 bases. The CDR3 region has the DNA TGTGCCATCAGCCGTTGGACCGGGACAGGCAATCAGCCCCAGCATTTT. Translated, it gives CAISRWTGTGNQPQHF.

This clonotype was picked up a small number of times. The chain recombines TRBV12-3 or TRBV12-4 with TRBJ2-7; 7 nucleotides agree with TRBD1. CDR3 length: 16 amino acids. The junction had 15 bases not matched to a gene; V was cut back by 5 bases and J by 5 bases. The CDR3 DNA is TGTGCCAGCAGTGACCCCAACCTCACAGGGGCGAACGAGCAGTACTTC. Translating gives CASSDPNLTGANEQYF.

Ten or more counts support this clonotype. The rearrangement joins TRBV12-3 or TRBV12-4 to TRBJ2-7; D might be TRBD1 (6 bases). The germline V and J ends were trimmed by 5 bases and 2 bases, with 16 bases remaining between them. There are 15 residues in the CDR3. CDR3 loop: CASSLSSDRTYEQYF. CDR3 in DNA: TGTGCCAGCAGTCTGTCCTCCGACAGGACCTACGAGCAGTACTTC.

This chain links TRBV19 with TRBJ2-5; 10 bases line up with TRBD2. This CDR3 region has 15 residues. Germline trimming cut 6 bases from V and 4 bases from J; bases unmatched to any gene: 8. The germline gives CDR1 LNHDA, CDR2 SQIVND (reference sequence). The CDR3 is CASRQAGGPRETQYF. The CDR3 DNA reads TGTGCCAGTAGGCAAGCGGGAGGGCCGAGAGAGACCCAGTACTTC.

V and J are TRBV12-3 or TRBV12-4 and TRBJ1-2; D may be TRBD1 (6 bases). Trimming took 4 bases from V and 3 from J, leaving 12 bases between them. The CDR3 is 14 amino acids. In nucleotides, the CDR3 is TGTGCCAGCAGTTCTCGACAGGAGTACTATGGCTACACCTTC. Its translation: CASSSRQEYYGYTF.

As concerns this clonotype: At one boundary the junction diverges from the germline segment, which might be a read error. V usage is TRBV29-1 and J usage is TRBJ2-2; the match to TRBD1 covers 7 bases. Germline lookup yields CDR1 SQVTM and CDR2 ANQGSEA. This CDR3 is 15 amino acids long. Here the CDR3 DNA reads TGTGTCTGGAATCCCGGACAGGTCGGGACCGGGGAGCTGTTTTTT. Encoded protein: CVWNPGQVGTGELFF.